The clone carrying this T cell receptor (beta chain) has just one count. This record comes from a study of blood T cell repertoires in COVID-19. For the study at large: Collection of acute and convalescent COVID-19 samples took place in the United States, Italy and Spain. From T cells, B-cell-depleted T cells, or PBMCs came the material, which was cDNA or gDNA.

Germline CDR1 is MNHEY and CDR2 is SVGAGI. V dropped 5 bases and J dropped 4 bases, with 11 bases sitting between them. The CDR3 extends over 13 amino acids. Original processing notes: Researchers report that nucleated cell counts were estimated from reference gene primer amplification. Profiled with immunoSEQ multiplex PCR; TCRdb holds only in-frame clones, not every one. D and trimming were read from the DNA, whereas the V and J calls and clone size are those reported in that table. The sample lists about 120,000 clones, around 86% occurring once. This chain links TRBV6-5 with TRBJ1-2; possible D gene TRBD1, 6 bases. This TCR was sampled from a woman older than 75 with acute or convalescent COVID-19. Sequencing was performed on peripheral blood. CDR3 amino acids: CASSPRQVYGYTF. The CDR3 region has the DNA TGTGCCAGCAGTCCCAGACAGGTCTATGGCTACACCTTC.